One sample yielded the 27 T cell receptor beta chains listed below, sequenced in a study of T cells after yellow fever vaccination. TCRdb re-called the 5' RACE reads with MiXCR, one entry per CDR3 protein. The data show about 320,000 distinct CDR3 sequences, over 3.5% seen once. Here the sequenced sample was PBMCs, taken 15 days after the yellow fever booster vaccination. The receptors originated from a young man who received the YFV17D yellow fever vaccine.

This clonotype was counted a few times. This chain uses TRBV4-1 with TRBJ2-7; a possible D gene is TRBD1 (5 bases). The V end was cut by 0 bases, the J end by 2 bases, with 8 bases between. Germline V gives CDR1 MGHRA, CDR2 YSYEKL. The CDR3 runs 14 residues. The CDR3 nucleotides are TGCGCCAGCAGCCAAGAGCAGGGCACCTACGAGCAGTACGTC. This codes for CASSQEQGTYEQYV.

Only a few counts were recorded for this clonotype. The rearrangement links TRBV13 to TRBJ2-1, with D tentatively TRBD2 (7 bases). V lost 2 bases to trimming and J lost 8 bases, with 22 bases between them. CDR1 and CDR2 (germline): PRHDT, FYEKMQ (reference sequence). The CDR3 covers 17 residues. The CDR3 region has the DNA TGTGCCAGCAGCTTAAGTCGGAGTGGACCGGGGGGCGATGAGCAGTTCTTC. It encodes CASSLSRSGPGGDEQFF.

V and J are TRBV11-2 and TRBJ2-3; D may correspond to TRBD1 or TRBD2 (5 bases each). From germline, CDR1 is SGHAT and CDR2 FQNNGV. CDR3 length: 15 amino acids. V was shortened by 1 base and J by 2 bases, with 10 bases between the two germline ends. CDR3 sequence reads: CASSLAGRITDTQYF. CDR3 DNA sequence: TGTGCCAGCAGCTTAGCGGGACGTATCACAGATACGCAGTATTTT.

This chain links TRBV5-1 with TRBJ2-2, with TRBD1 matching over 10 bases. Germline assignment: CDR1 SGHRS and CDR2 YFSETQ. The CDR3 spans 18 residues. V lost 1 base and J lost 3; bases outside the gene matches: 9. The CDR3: CASSLLPVGQGDTGELFF. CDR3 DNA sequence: TGCGCCAGCAGCTTGTTGCCGGTCGGACAGGGGGACACCGGGGAGCTGTTTTTT.

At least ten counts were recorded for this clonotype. The CDR3 region has the DNA TGTGCCAGCAGCCCCGGGACCAGCACAGATACGCAGTATTTT. It translates to CASSPGTSTDTQYF. The chain employs TRBV7-7 and TRBJ2-3, with D possibly being TRBD1 or TRBD2 (5 bases each). The germline gives CDR1 SSHAT, CDR2 FNYEAQ (reference sequence). The CDR3 has 14 residues. Trimming stripped 5 bases from V and 0 bases from J, with 9 bases between. Combining the CDR3 with reference TRBV7-7 and TRBJ2-3 gives the whole variable domain GAGVSQSPRYKVTKRGQDVTLRCDPISSHATLYWYQQALGQGPEFLTYFNYEAQPDKSGLPSDRFSAERPEGSISTLTIQRTEQRDSAMYRCASSPGTSTDTQYFGPGTRLTVL.

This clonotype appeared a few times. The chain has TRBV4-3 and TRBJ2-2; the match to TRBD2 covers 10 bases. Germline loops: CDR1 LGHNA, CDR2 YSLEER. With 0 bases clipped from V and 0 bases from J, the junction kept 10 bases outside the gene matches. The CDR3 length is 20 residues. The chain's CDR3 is CASSQDITSGEFANTGELFF. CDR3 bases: TGCGCCAGCAGCCAAGATATAACTAGCGGGGAATTCGCGAACACCGGGGAGCTGTTTTTT.

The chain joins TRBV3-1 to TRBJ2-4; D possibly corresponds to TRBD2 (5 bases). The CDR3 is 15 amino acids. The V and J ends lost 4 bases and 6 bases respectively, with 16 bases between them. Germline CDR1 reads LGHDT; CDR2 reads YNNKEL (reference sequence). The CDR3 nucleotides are TGTGCCAGCAGCCCTCGATACGAGGGTCGAAACATTCAGTACTTC. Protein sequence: CASSPRYEGRNIQYF.

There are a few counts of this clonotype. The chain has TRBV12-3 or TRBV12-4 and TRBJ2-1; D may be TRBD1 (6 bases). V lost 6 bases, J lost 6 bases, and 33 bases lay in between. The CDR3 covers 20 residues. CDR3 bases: TGTGCCAGCAGAACCCCCAGGCCCCGGGACAATGGACATCCGGCCAATGAGCAGTTCTTC. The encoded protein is CASRTPRPRDNGHPANEQFF.

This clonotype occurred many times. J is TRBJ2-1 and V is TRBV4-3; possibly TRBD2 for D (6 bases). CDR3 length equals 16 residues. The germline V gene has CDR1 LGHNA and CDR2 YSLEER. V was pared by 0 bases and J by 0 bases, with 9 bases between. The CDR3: CASSQDLGGSYNEQFF. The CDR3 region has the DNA TGCGCCAGCAGCCAAGATCTGGGGGGCTCCTACAATGAGCAGTTCTTC.

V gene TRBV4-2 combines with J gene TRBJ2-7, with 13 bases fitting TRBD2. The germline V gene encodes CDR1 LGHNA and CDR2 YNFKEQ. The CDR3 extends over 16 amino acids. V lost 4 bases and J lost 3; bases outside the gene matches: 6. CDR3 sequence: CASSPTTSGGFYEQYF. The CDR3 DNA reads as TGTGCCAGCAGCCCCACGACTAGCGGGGGGTTCTACGAGCAGTACTTC.

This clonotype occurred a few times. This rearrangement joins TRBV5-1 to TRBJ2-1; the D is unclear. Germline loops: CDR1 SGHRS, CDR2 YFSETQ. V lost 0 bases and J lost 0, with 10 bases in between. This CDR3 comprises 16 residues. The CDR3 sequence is CASSLARTSSYNEQFF. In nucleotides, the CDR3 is TGCGCCAGCAGCTTGGCCCGGACGAGCTCCTACAATGAGCAGTTCTTC.

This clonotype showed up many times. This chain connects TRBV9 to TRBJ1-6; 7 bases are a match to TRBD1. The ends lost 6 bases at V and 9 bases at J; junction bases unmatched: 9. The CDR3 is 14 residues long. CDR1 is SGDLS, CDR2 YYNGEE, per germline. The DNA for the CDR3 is TGTGCCAGCACTTCGAGGGGGCTGGGTTCACCCCTCCACTTT. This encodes CASTSRGLGSPLHF.

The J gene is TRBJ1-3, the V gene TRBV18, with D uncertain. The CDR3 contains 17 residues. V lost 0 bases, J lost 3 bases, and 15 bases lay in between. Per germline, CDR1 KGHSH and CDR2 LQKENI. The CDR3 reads CASSPPGSLGIGNTIYF. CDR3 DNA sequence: TGTGCCAGCTCACCACCGGGATCGTTGGGAATTGGAAACACCATATATTTT.

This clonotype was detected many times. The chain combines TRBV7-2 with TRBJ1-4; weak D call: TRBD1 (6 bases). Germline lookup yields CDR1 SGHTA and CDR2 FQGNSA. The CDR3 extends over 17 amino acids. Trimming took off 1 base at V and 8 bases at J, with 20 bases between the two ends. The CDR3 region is CASSLVLSQGSWEKLFF. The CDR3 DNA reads TGTGCCAGCAGCTTAGTGTTGTCGCAGGGGTCATGGGAAAAACTGTTTTTT.

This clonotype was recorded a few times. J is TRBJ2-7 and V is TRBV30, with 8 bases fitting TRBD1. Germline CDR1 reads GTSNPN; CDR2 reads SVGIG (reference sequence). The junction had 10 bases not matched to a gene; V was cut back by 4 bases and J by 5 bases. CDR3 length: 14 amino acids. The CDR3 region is CAWNYQDRVDEQYF. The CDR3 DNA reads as TGTGCCTGGAACTACCAGGACAGGGTTGACGAGCAGTACTTC.

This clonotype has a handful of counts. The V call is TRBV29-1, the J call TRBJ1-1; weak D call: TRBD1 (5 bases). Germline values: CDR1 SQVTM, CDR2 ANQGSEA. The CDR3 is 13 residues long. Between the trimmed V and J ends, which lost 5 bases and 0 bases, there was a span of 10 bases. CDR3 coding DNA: TGCAGCGTTCTGGACATTCTGAACACTGAAGCTTTCTTT. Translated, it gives CSVLDILNTEAFF.

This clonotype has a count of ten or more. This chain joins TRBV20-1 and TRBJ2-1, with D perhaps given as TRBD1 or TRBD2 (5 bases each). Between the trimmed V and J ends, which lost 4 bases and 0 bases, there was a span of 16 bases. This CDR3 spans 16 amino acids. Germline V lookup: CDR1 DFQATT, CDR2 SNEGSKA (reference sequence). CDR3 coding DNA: TGCAGTGCTAATCCGGGGCCCCCAAGCTCCTACAATGAGCAGTTCTTC. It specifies CSANPGPPSSYNEQFF.

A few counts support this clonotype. The CDR3, as DNA: TGTGCCAGCATTCGGACCGCAAGCACAGATACGCAGTATTTT. Its translation is CASIRTASTDTQYF. The chain joins TRBV6-1 to TRBJ2-3, with D hard to call. V was cut by 7 bases and J by 0 bases, with 11 bases left in between. The CDR3 runs 14 residues. The germline V gene encodes CDR1 MNHNS and CDR2 SASEGT.

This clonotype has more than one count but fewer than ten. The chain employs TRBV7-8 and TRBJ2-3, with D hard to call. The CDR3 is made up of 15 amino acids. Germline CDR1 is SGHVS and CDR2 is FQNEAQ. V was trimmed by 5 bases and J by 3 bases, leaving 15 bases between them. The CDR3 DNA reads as TGTGCCAGCAGCCCCCGGGCCCTGGCTACAGATACGCAGTATTTT. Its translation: CASSPRALATDTQYF.

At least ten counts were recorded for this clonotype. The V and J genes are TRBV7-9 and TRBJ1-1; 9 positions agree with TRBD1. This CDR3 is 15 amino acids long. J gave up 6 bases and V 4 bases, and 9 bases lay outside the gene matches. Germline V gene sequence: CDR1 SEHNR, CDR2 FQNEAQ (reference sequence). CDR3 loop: CASSWRTGGGPEAFF. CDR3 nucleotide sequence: TGTGCCAGCAGCTGGAGAACAGGGGGCGGACCTGAAGCTTTCTTT.

The CDR3 protein is CASSPTSGGSYSYEQYF. CDR3 nucleotides: TGTGCCAGCAGTCCGACTAGCGGGGGGTCATACTCCTACGAGCAGTACTTC. The chain combines TRBV6-5 with TRBJ2-7; TRBD2 agrees at 13 bases. Germline V lookup: CDR1 MNHEY, CDR2 SVGAGI. This CDR3 contains 17 residues. Trimming removed 5 bases from V and 0 bases from J; junction bases left unmatched: 7.

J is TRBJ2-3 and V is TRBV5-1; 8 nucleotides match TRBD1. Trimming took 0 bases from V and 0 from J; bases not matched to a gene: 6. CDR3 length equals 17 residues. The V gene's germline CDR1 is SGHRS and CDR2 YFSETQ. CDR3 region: CASSLDPQGGSTDTQYF. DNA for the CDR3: TGCGCCAGCAGCTTGGATCCACAGGGGGGAAGCACAGATACGCAGTATTTT.

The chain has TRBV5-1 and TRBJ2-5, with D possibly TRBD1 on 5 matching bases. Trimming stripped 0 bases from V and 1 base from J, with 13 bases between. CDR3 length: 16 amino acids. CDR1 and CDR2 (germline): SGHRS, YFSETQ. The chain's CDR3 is CASSLGGLGSQETQYF. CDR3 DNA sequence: TGCGCCAGCAGCTTGGGGGGCTTGGGTTCCCAAGAGACCCAGTACTTC. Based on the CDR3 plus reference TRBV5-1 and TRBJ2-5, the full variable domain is KAGVTQTPRYLIKTRGQQVTLSCSPISGHRSVSWYQQTPGQGLQFLFEYFSETQRNKGNFPGRFSGRQFSNSRSEMNVSTLELGDSALYLCASSLGGLGSQETQYFGPGTRLLVL.

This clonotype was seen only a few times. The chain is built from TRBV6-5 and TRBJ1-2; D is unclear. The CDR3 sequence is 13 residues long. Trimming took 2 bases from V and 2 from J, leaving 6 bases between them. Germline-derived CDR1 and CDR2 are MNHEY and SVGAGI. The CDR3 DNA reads TGTGCCAGCAGTTACCTAGAAAACTATGGCTACACCTTC. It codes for CASSYLENYGYTF.

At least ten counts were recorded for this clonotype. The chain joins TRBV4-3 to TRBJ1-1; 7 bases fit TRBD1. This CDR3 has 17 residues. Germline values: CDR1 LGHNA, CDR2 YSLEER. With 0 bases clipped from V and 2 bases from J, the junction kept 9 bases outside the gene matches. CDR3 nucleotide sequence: TGCGCCAGCAGCCAAGATTTGGGCAGGGGGGGAAACACTGAAGCTTTCTTT. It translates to CASSQDLGRGGNTEAFF.

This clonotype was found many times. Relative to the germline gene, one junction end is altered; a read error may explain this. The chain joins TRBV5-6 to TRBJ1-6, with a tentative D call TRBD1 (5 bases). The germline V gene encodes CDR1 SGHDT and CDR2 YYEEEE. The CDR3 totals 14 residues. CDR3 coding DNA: TGTGCCAGCAGCTCCGGGACCTACAATTCACCCCTCCACTTT. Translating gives CASSSGTYNSPLHF.

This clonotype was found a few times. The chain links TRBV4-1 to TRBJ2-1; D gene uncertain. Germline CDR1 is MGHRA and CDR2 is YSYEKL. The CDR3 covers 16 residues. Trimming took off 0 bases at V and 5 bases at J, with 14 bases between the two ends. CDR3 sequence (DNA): TGCGCCAGCAGCCAAGACCCAGGTTCTCCTCACAATGAGCAGTTCTTC. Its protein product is CASSQDPGSPHNEQFF.